A selection of T cell receptor beta chains follows, all from one sample in a study of human T cells and chemical hapten exposure. TCRdb fed the RACE reads into MiXCR, producing one record per CDR3 protein. The table has roughly 260,000 distinct CDR3 sequences, 7.5% to 9% seen once. Sequencing used whole blood, obtained in connection with sensitization to the hapten diphenylcyclopropenone (DPC). Receptors were obtained from a woman between 35 and 50 years old with alopecia areata. Some clones in this sample may be carry-over from other donors' samples. Each CDR3 is given with its conserved first and last residue. A D gene is named only where the DNA matches it firmly. The size of a clone is reported for some rows only, either as once, few or many, or as a class for expanded clones.

J | V | size | D | CDR3 | DNA
TRBJ1-5 | TRBV7-9 | few | NA | CASSLMVDQPQHF | TGTGCCAGCAGCCTGATGGTAGATCAGCCCCAGCATTTT
TRBJ1-1 | TRBV20-1 | many | NA | CSASPNTEAFF | TGCAGTGCTAGCCCTAACACTGAAGCTTTCTTT
TRBJ2-1 | TRBV10-3 | few | TRBD2 | CAIKQASGREAYNEQFF | TGTGCCATAAAACAGGCTAGCGGGAGGGAGGCCTACAATGAGCAGTTCTTC
TRBJ2-3 | TRBV7-3 | many | NA | CASSFGPSGSSTDTQYF | TGTGCCAGCAGCTTCGGCCCTTCGGGGTCTAGCACAGATACGCAGTATTTT
TRBJ2-7 | TRBV28 | few | TRBD2 | CASSGRRPYSYEQYF | TGTGCCAGCAGCGGGAGGCGCCCCTACTCCTACGAGCAGTACTTC
TRBJ1-4 | TRBV9 | NA | NA | CASSVPGPREKLFF | TGTGCCAGCAGCGTACCGGGACCCCGTGAAAAACTGTTTTTT
TRBJ2-4 | TRBV7-9 | few | NA | CASSADLAKNIQYF | TGTGCCAGCAGCGCGGACCTAGCCAAAAACATTCAGTACTTC
TRBJ1-1 | TRBV11-2 | NA | NA | CASSPYDSPEAFF | TGTGCCAGCAGCCCTTACGACTCCCCTGAAGCTTTCTTT
TRBJ2-5 | TRBV9 | few | TRBD1 | CASSGSGGLQETQYF | TGTGCCAGCAGCGGCTCAGGGGGCCTTCAAGAGACCCAGTACTTC
TRBJ1-2 | TRBV6-2/TRBV6-3 | few | NA | CASSYSGSLGGYTF | TGTGCCAGCAGTTACTCCGGCAGTCTAGGGGGCTACACCTTC
TRBJ2-7 | TRBV6-1 | NA | NA | CASSAGSFSAPYEQYF | TGTGCCAGCAGTGCTGGATCGTTTTCGGCCCCCTACGAGCAGTACTTC
TRBJ1-4 | TRBV10-3 | many | NA | CAISESGRQGLFF | TGTGCCATCAGTGAGTCGGGCAGGCAAGGGCTGTTTTTT
TRBJ2-3 | TRBV28 | NA | TRBD2 | CASTGGSGGVAGASTDTQYF | TGTGCCAGCACCGGGGGGAGTGGTGGAGTAGCGGGAGCCTCCACAGATACGCAGTATTTT
TRBJ2-7 | TRBV5-5 | many | NA | CASSFEGLPSYEQYF | TGTGCCAGCAGCTTTGAGGGGCTGCCGTCCTACGAGCAGTACTTC
TRBJ2-1 | TRBV20-1 | few | TRBD2 | CSAAGAGTLEHEQFF | TGCAGTGCTGCGGGAGCGGGAACGCTTGAGCATGAGCAGTTCTTC
TRBJ1-5 | TRBV7-2 | many | NA | CASSPTLGGRSNQPQHF | TGTGCCAGCAGCCCCACCTTGGGGGGTAGAAGCAATCAGCCCCAGCATTTT
TRBJ2-1 | TRBV11-2 | few | TRBD2 | CASSHLGGRAYNEQFF | TGTGCCAGCAGCCATCTCGGCGGGAGGGCTTACAATGAGCAGTTCTTC
TRBJ1-5 | TRBV28 | NA | NA | CASKGNRNQPQHF | TGTGCCAGCAAGGGGAATCGCAATCAGCCCCAGCATTTT
TRBJ2-5 | TRBV11-2 | NA | NA | CASSTSQETQYF | TGTGCCAGCAGCACGTCCCAAGAGACCCAGTACTTC
TRBJ1-1 | TRBV7-6 | NA | NA | CASSFLTATANTEAFF | TGTGCCAGCAGCTTCTTAACAGCGACAGCGAACACTGAAGCTTTCTTT
TRBJ2-1 | TRBV20-1 | NA | TRBD2 | CSALGASGINEQSF | TGCAGTGCGCTGGGGGCTAGCGGGATCAATGAGCAGTCCTTC
TRBJ2-1 | TRBV20-1 | NA | NA | CSAQRGAVRYNEQFF | TGCAGTGCCCAACGGGGGGCTGTCCGCTACAATGAGCAGTTCTTC
TRBJ1-2 | TRBV20-1 | many | TRBD1 | CSATTGAYGYTF | TGCAGTGCAACGACAGGGGCCTATGGCTACACCTTC
TRBJ2-5 | TRBV7-2 | many | TRBD1 | CASSLWDREGGTQYF | TGTGCCAGCAGCTTATGGGACAGGGAAGGAGGGACCCAGTACTTC
TRBJ1-1 | TRBV5-1 | few | TRBD1 | CASSSGTGVLEAFF | TGCGCCAGCAGCTCGGGGACAGGAGTACTTGAAGCTTTCTTT
TRBJ1-5 | TRBV29-1 | many | NA | CSAGEGGDQPQHF | TGCAGCGCCGGAGAGGGGGGTGATCAGCCCCAGCATTTT
TRBJ2-7 | TRBV5-6 | few | NA | CASSSEYTYEQYF | TGTGCCAGCAGCTCCGAGTACACCTACGAGCAGTACTTC
TRBJ2-3 | TRBV29-1 | few | TRBD2 | CSVVASGTHGGTDTQYF | TGCAGCGTTGTGGCTAGCGGGACCCACGGGGGCACAGATACGCAGTATTTT
TRBJ2-3 | TRBV29-1 | few | TRBD2 | CSVRERASGSGDTQYF | TGCAGCGTCCGGGAACGGGCTAGCGGGAGTGGAGATACGCAGTATTTT
TRBJ2-3 | TRBV20-1 | many | NA | CSARNPDRLTDTQYF | TGCAGTGCTAGAAATCCTGACAGGCTCACAGATACGCAGTATTTT
TRBJ2-3 | TRBV12-3/TRBV12-4 | many | NA | CASSLGGRTDTQYF | TGTGCCAGCAGTTTGGGGGGGCGTACAGATACGCAGTATTTT
TRBJ2-3 | TRBV11-2 | few | TRBD2 | CASSLDLSGRTDTQYF | TGTGCCAGCAGCTTAGATCTAAGCGGGAGGACAGATACGCAGTATTTT
TRBJ1-1 | TRBV12-3/TRBV12-4 | NA | NA | CAGGRGTAEAFF | TGTGCCGGGGGGAGGGGGACCGCTGAAGCTTTCTTT
TRBJ2-2 | TRBV24-1 | NA | NA | CATSVSYTGELFF | TGTGCCACCAGTGTTTCCTACACCGGGGAGCTGTTTTTT
TRBJ2-7 | TRBV29-1 | NA | NA | CSVEADGARDEQYF | TGCAGCGTTGAAGCGGACGGGGCGAGGGACGAGCAGTACTTC
TRBJ2-2 | TRBV12-3/TRBV12-4 | few | TRBD1 | CASSTNRGHNGELFF | TGTGCCAGCAGCACTAACAGGGGGCACAACGGGGAGCTGTTTTTT
TRBJ2-3 | TRBV2 | NA | TRBD1 | CASNGQGTDTQYF | TGTGCCAGCAACGGACAGGGCACAGATACGCAGTATTTT
TRBJ2-7 | TRBV6-2/TRBV6-3 | NA | TRBD2 | CASSYGRAGMVYEQYF | TGTGCCAGCAGTTACGGCCGAGCGGGAATGGTCTACGAGCAGTACTTC